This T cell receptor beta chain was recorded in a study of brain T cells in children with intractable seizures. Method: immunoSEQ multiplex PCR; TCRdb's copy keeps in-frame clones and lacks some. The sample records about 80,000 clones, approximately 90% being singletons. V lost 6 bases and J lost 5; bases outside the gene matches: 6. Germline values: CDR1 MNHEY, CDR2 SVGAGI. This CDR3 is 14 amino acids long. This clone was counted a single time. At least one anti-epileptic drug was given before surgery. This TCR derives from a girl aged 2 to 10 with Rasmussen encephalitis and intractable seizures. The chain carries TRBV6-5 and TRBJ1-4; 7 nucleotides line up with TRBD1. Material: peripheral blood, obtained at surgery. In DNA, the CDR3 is TGTGCCAGCAGAAAGGACAGGCTGAATGAAAAACTGTTTTTT. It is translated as CASRKDRLNEKLFF.